The rows below give T cell receptor beta chains drawn from one sample of a study of CD4+ T cells in melanoma. Using immunoSEQ multiplex PCR, the repertoire was profiled, and TCRdb retains in-frame clones only, with some absent. The data hold around 110,000 clones, with approximately 90% observed a single time. The sequenced material came from peripheral blood. Every receptor here comes from a human donor with melanoma. CDR3s include the opening cysteine and the closing phenylalanine or tryptophan. Clone size is given for some rows only: seen once, a few or many times, or a class if the clone is expanded.

J: TRBJ2-7
V: TRBV5-1
size: once
CDR3: CASSGTGVGYEQYF

J: TRBJ2-4
V: TRBV15
size: -
CDR3: CATSRETTSGLAKNIQYF

J: TRBJ2-7
V: TRBV7-2
size: -
CDR3: CASSLDWFYEQYF

J: TRBJ2-7
V: TRBV7-9
size: -
CDR3: CASSSGVVYEQYF

J: TRBJ2-5
V: TRBV7-2
size: -
CDR3: CASSRGLAGAETQYF

J: TRBJ1-1
V: TRBV2
size: -
CDR3: CASSGRGGATEAFF

J: TRBJ2-7
V: TRBV18
size: few
CDR3: CASSPLGAGASYEQYF

J: TRBJ2-1
V: TRBV19
size: -
CDR3: CASRSGSSYNEQFF

J: TRBJ1-3
V: TRBV5-1
size: -
CDR3: CASSLGGQGAGNTIYF

J: TRBJ1-4
V: TRBV7-2
size: -
CDR3: CASSLDRVQQKLFF

J: TRBJ2-5
V: TRBV5-4
size: once
CDR3: CASSSGTGGETQYF

J: TRBJ2-5
V: TRBV7-2
size: -
CDR3: CASSPGTARGETQYF

J: TRBJ2-5
V: TRBV5-1
size: -
CDR3: CASSLGGGETQYF

J: TRBJ2-2
V: TRBV19
size: -
CDR3: CASSARRGRAGELFF

J: TRBJ2-5
V: TRBV4-1
size: once
CDR3: CASSQYSQRARETQYF

J: TRBJ2-1
V: TRBV19
size: -
CDR3: CASSIKASSYNEQFF

J: TRBJ2-3
V: TRBV9
size: -
CDR3: CASGQMASGTTDTQYF

J: TRBJ1-5
V: TRBV9
size: -
CDR3: CASSVDVVAVRPNQPQHF

J: TRBJ2-3
V: TRBV7-2
size: -
CDR3: CASSPVGPGLRTDTQYF

J: TRBJ1-4
V: TRBV5-6
size: -
CDR3: CASSLAWGTVEKLFF

J: TRBJ2-7
V: TRBV7-9
size: -
CDR3: CASSWDSTSSYEQYF

J: TRBJ1-1
V: TRBV29-1
size: -
CDR3: CSEARDTEAFF